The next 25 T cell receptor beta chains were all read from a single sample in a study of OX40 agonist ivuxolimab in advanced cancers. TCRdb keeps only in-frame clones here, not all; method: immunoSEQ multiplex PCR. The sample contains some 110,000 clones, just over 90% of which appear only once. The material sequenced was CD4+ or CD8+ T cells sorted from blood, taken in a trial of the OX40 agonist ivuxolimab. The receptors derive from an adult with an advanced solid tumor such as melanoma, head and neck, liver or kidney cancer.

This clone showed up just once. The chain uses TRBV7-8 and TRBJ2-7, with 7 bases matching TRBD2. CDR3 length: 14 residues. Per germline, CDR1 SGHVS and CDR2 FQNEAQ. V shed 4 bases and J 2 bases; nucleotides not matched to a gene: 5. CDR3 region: CASSSPGLPYEQYF. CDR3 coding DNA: TGTGCCAGCAGCTCACCGGGACTACCCTACGAGCAGTACTTC.

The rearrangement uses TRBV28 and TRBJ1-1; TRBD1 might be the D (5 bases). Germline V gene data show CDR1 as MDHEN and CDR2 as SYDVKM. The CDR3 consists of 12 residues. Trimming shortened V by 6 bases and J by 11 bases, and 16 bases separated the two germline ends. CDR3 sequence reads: CASRTGDQRAFF. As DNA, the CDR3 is TGTGCCAGCAGAACCGGGGACCAGCGGGCTTTCTTT.

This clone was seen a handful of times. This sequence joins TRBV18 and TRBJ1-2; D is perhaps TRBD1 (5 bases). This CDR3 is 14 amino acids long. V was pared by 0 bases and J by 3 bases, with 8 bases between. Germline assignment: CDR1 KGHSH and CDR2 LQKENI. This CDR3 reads CASSPPVGDYGYTF. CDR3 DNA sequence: TGTGCCAGCTCACCACCAGTGGGGGACTATGGCTACACCTTC.

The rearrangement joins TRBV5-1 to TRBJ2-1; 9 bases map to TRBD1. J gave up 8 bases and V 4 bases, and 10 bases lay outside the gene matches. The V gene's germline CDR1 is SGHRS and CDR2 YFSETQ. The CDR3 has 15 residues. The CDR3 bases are TGCGCCAGCAGCGTTACAGGGGGCGACAGATATGAGCAGTTCTTC. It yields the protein CASSVTGGDRYEQFF.

The CDR3 is CASSTGGALAKNIQYF. CDR3 coding DNA: TGCGCCAGTTCGACAGGAGGGGCCCTAGCCAAAAACATTCAGTACTTC. The gene calls are TRBV5-1 and TRBJ2-4; D may correspond to TRBD1 or TRBD2 (6 bases each). Germline lookup yields CDR1 SGHRS and CDR2 YFSETQ. The CDR3 runs to 16 residues. V lost 8 bases, J lost 0 bases, and 18 bases lay in between.

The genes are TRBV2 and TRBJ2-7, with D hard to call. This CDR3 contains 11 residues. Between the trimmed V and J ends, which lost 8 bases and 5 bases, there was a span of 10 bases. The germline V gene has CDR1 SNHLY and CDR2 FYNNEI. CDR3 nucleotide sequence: TGTGCCAGCTCCGCAATGGACGAGCAGTACTTC. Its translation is CASSAMDEQYF.

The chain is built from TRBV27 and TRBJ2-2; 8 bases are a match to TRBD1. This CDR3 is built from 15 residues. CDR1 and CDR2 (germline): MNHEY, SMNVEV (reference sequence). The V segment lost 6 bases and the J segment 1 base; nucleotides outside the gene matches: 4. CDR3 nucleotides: TGTGCCAGCAGCAGGACAGGGAAGAACACCGGGGAGCTGTTTTTT. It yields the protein CASSRTGKNTGELFF.

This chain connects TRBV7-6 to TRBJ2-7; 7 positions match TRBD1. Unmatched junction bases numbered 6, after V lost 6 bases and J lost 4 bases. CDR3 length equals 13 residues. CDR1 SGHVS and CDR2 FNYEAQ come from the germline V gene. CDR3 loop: CASRQAGGYEQYF. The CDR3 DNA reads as TGTGCCAGCAGACAAGCAGGGGGATACGAGCAGTACTTC.

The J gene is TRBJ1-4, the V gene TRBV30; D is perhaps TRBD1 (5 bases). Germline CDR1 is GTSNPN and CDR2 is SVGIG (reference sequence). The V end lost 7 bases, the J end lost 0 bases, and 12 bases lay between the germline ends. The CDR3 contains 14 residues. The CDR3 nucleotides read TGTGCCTCCAGCCTGACAGCAACTAATGAAAAACTGTTTTTT. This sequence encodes CASSLTATNEKLFF.

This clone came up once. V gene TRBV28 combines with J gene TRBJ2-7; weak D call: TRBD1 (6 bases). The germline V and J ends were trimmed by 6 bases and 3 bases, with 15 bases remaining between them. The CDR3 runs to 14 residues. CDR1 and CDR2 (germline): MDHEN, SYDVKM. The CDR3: CASRLQGTFYEQYF. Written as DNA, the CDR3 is TGTGCCAGCAGGCTACAGGGAACATTCTACGAGCAGTACTTC.

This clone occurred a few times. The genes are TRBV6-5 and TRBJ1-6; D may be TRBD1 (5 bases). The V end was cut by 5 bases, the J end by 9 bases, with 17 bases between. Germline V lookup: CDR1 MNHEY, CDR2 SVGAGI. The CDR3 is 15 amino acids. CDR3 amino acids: CASSQTGTGFSPLHF. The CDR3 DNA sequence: TGTGCCAGCAGTCAAACAGGAACAGGTTTTTCACCCCTCCACTTT.

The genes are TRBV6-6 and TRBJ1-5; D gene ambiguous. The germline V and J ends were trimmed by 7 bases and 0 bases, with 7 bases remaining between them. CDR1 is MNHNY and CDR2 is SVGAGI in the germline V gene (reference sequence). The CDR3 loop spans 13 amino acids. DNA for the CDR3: TGTGCCAGCATTCGTAGTAGCAATCAGCCCCAGCATTTT. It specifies CASIRSSNQPQHF.

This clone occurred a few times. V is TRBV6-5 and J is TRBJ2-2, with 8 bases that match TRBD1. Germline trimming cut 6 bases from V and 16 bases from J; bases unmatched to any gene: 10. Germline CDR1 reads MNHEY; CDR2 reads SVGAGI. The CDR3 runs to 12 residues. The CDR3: CASREWTGKTFF. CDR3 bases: TGTGCCAGCAGGGAGTGGACAGGGAAAACGTTTTTT.

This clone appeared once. This chain's CDR3 is CASSIQGQYSNQPQHF. The CDR3 bases are TGTGCCAGTAGTATCCAGGGACAGTATAGCAATCAGCCCCAGCATTTT. The chain joins TRBV19 to TRBJ1-5; 7 bases line up with TRBD1. Germline lookup yields CDR1 LNHDA and CDR2 SQIVND (reference sequence). V gave up 3 bases and J gave up 0 bases; unmatched junction bases: 5. The CDR3 is 16 amino acids.

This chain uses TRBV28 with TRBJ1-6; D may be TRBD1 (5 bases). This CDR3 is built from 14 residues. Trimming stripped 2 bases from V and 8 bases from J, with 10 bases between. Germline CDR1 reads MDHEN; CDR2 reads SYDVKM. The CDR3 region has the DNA TGTGCCAGCAGTTTAGGCGGGACCTATTCACCCCTCCACTTT. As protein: CASSLGGTYSPLHF.

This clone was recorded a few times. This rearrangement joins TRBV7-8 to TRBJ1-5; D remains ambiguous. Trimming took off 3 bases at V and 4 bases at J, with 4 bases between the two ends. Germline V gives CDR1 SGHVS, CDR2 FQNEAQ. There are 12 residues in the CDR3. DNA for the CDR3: TGTGCCAGCAGCTTCCCTAATCAGCCCCAGCATTTT. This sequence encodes CASSFPNQPQHF.

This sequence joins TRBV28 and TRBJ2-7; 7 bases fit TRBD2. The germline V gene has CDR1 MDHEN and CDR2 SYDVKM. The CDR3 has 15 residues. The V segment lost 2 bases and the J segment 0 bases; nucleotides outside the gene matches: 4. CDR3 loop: CASSLAGGFSYEQYF. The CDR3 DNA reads TGTGCCAGCAGTTTAGCCGGGGGGTTCTCCTACGAGCAGTACTTC.

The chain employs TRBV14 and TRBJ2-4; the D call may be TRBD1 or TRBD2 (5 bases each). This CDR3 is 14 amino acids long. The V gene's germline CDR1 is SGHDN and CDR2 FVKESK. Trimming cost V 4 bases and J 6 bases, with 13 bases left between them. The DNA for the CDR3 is TGTGCCAGCAGCCTTCCGGGACCGCTAAACATTCAGTACTTC. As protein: CASSLPGPLNIQYF.

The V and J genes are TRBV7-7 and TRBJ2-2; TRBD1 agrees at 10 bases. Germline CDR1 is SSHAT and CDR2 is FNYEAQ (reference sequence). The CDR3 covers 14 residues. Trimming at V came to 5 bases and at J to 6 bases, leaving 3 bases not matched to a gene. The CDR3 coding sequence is TGTGCCAGCAGCCGGGACAGGGGTTCCGGGGAGCTGTTTTTT. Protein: CASSRDRGSGELFF.

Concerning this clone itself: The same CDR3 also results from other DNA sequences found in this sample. The CDR3 here is CASSPGGSEQYF. The CDR3 DNA is TGTGCCAGCTCACCAGGAGGAAGCGAGCAGTACTTC. The chain links TRBV18 to TRBJ2-7; weak D call: TRBD2 (5 bases). V lost 2 bases and J lost 6, with 8 bases in between. In germline, CDR1 is KGHSH, CDR2 LQKENI. CDR3 size: 12 residues.

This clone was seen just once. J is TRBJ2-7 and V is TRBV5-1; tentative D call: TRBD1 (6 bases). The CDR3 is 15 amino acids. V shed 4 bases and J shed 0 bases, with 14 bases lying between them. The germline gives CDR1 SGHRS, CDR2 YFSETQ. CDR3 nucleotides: TGCGCCAGCAGCCCACTTAACAGGGCCTCCTACGAGCAGTACTTC. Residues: CASSPLNRASYEQYF.

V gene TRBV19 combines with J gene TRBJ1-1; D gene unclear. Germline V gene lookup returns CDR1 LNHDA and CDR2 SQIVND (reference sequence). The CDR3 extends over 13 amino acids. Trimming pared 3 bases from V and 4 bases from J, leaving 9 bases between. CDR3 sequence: CASSIGQRTEAFF. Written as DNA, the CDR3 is TGTGCCAGTAGTATCGGCCAGCGCACTGAAGCTTTCTTT.

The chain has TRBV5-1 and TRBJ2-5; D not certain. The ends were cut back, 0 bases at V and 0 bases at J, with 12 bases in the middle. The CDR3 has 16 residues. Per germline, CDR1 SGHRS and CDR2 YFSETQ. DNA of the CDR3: TGCGCCAGCAGCTTGGCGCCCTCCGGCAACCAAGAGACCCAGTACTTC. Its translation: CASSLAPSGNQETQYF.

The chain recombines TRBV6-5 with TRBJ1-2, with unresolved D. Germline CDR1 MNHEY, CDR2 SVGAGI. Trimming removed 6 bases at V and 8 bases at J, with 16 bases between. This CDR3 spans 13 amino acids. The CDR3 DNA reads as TGTGCCAGCAGGATCGGACTGGGAGGGGGCTACACCTTC. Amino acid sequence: CASRIGLGGGYTF.

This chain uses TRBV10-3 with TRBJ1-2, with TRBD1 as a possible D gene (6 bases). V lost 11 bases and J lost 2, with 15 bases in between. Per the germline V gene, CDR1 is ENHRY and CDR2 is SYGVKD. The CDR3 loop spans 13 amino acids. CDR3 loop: CALWDTQNYGYTF. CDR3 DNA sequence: TGTGCCCTCTGGGACACCCAAAACTATGGCTACACCTTC.